This T cell receptor beta chain was profiled in a study of control samples from healthy donors and cancer patients. Assay: immunoSEQ multiplex PCR; the TCRdb copy retains only in-frame clones and omits some. Among about 130,000 clones listed, approximately 92% were seen once. Germline V gives CDR1 LGHDT, CDR2 YNNKEL (reference sequence). V was pared by 3 bases and J by 11 bases, with 14 bases between. This CDR3 region has 12 residues. This sequence joins TRBV3-1 (or the pseudogene TRBV3-2) and TRBJ2-7; D might be TRBD2 (5 bases). The material sequenced was blood. This receptor was taken from a man aged 35-49 years in good health. The CDR3 reads CASSHGEGVKYF. Written as DNA, the CDR3 is TGTGCCAGCAGCCACGGCGAGGGTGTGAAGTACTTC.